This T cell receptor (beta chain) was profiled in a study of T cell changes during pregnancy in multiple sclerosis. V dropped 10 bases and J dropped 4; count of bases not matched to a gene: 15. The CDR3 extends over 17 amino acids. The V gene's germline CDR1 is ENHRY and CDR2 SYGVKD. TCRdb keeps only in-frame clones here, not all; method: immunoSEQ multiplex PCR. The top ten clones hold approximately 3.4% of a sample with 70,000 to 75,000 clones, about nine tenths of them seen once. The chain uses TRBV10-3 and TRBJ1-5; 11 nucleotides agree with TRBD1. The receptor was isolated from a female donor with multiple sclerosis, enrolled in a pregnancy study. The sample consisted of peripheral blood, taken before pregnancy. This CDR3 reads CATGDSGQGVRNQPQHF. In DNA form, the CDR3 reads TGTGCCACGGGGGATTCGGGACAGGGGGTGAGAAATCAGCCCCAGCATTTT.